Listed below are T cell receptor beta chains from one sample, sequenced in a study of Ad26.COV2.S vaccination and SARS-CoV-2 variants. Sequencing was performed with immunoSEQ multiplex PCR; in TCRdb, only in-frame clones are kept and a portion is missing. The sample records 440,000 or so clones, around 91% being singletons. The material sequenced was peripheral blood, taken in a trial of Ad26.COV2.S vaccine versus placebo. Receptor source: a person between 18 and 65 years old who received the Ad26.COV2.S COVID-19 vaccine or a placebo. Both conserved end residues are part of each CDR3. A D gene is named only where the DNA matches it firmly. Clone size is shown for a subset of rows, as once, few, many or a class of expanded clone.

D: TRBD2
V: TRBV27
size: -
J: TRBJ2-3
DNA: TGTGCCAGCAGTTTTAGACGGGAGGGTTACGATACGCAGTATTTT
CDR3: CASSFRREGYDTQYF

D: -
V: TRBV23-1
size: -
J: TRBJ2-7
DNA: TGCGCCAGCAGTCAATCTCTGCTTAGCTCCTACGAGCAGTACTTC
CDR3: CASSQSLLSSYEQYF

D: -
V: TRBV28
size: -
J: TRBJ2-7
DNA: TGTGCCAGCAGTGGAAGGACTCGGCATTGGGGGGAGCAGTACTTC
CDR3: CASSGRTRHWGEQYF

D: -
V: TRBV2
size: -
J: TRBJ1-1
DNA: TGTGCCAGGCGGCAGCCCCTCACGAACACTGAAGCTTTCTTT
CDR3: CARRQPLTNTEAFF

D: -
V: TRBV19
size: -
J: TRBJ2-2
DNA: TGTGCCACAAGGGACCCTTGGGGAGCGGGCACCGGGGAGCTGTTTTTT
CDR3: CATRDPWGAGTGELFF

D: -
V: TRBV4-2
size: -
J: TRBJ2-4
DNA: TGTGCCAGCAGCCAAGCTGATAGCATGAAGATAGCCAAAAACATTCAGTACTTC
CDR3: CASSQADSMKIAKNIQYF

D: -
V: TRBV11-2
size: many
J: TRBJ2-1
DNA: TGTGCCAGCAGCTTAGATTTCTCAGGAAATGAGCAGTTCTTC
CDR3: CASSLDFSGNEQFF

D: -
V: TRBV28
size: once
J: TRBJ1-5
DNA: TGTGCCAGTGGGGGCCGTAGCAATCAGCCCCAGCATTTT
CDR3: CASGGRSNQPQHF

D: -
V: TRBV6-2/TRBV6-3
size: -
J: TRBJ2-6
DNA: TGTGCCAGCAGTAACCCGAGGGCAGGTTTTTACTCTGGGGCCAACGTCCTGACTTTC
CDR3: CASSNPRAGFYSGANVLTF

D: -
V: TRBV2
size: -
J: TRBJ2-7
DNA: TGTGCCAGCAGTGAAAACGAGCAGTACTTC
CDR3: CASSENEQYF

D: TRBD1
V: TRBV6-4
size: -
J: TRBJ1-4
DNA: TGTGCCAGCAGTGACGCGCGCGGGACAGTTACAACTAATGAAAAACTGTTTTTT
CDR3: CASSDARGTVTTNEKLFF

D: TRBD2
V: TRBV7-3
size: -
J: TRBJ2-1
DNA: TGTGCCAGCAGCCCCGGAGTAGCGGGAGGGCCGGAGGAGCAGTTCTTC
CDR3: CASSPGVAGGPEEQFF

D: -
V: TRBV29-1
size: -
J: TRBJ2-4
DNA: TGCAGCGTTGAAGACGGGCAGGGACTAGCCAAAAACATTCAGTACTTC
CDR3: CSVEDGQGLAKNIQYF

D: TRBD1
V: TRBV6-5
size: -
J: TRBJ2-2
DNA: TGTGCCAGCAGTTACCAGGACAGGGTAAACGGGGAGCTGTTTTTT
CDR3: CASSYQDRVNGELFF

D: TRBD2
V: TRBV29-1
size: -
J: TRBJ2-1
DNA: TGCAGCGTTGCCGGGAGGAACAACAATGAGCAGTTCTTC
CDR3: CSVAGRNNNEQFF

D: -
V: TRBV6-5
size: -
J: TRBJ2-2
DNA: TGTGCCACCGCCGGCAGGGTCTTGTTCCACGGGGAGCTGTTTTTT
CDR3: CATAGRVLFHGELFF

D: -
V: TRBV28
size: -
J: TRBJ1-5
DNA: TGTGCCAGCAGTTTTATCGGGGACAATCAGCCCCAGCATTTT
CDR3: CASSFIGDNQPQHF

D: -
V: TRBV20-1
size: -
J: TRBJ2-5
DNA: TGCAGTGAAGTGAGAGAAGAGACCCAGTACTTC
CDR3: CSEVREETQYF

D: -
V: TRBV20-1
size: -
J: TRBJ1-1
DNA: TGCAGTGCATCTAGTGAAGCTTTCTTT
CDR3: CSASSEAFF

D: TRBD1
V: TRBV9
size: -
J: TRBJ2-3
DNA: TGTGCCAGCAGCGTAGTGGGGGACAGGGATCTCACAGATACGCAGTATTTT
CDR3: CASSVVGDRDLTDTQYF

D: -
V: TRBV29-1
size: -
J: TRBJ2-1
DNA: TGCAGCGTTGAGAAACAGGGCAAGTTTAATGAGCAGTTCTTC
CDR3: CSVEKQGKFNEQFF

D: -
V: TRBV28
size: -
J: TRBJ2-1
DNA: TGTGCCAGCAGTTCAGGACAGGGGCTGCTAGCGGGAGCTAGCAATGAGCAGTTCTTC
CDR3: CASSSGQGLLAGASNEQFF

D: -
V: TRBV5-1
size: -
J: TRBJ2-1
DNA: TGCGCCAGCAGCTTGGGACGTAGAAAAGACAATGAGCAGTTCTTC
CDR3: CASSLGRRKDNEQFF

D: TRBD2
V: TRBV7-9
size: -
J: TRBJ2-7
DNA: TGTGCCAGCAGCTTAGCGCGGACTAGTGATATCTACGAGCAGTACTTC
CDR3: CASSLARTSDIYEQYF

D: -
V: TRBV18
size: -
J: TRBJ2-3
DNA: TGTGCCAGCTCACCAGGGGATACGCAGTATTTT
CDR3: CASSPGDTQYF

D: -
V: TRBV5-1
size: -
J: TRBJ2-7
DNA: TGCGCCAGCAGGCCGGGCAGTCCAACCTACGAGCAGTACTTC
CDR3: CASRPGSPTYEQYF

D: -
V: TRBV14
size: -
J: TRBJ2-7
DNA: TGTGCCAGCAGCCAGAGACGGTCCTCCTACGAGCAGTACTTC
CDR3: CASSQRRSSYEQYF

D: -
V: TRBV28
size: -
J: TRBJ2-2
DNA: TGTGCCAGCAGTTCACCTACCGGGGAGCTGTTTTTT
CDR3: CASSSPTGELFF

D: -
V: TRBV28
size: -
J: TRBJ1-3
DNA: TGTGCCAGCAGCTGGGCGGGGAACACCATATATTTT
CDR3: CASSWAGNTIYF

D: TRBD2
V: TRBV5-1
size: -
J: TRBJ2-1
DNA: TGCGCCAGCAGCTTGGGGTTAGCGGGAGTCAATGAGCAGTTCTTC
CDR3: CASSLGLAGVNEQFF

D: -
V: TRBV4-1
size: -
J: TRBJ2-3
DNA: TGCGCCAGCAGCCAAGTTGTCAGGGGATATAGGGTCCAATACACAGATACGCAGTATTTT
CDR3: CASSQVVRGYRVQYTDTQYF

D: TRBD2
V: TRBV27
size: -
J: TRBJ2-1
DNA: TGTGCCAGCAGGAGGGGACTAGAGGAAGGGTGGAACAATGAGCAGTTCTTC
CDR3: CASRRGLEEGWNNEQFF

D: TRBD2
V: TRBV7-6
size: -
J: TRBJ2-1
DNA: TGTGCCAGCAGCTTAGCCTTAAAGGGACTAGCGGGAGTGGGTTGGTATGAGCAGTTCTTC
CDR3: CASSLALKGLAGVGWYEQFF

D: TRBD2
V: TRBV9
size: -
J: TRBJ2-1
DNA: TGTGCCAGCAGCGATGGCGGGAGCTACTACAATGAGCAGTTCTTC
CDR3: CASSDGGSYYNEQFF

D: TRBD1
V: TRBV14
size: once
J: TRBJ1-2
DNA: TGTGCCAGCAGGCCAGGGGGACTAATTTATGGCTACACCTTC
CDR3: CASRPGGLIYGYTF

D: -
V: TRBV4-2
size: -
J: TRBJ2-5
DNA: TGTGCCAGCAGCCAAGTCGAAGGGATAGAGGAGACCCAGTACTTC
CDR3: CASSQVEGIEETQYF

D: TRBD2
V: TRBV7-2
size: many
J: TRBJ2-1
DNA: TGTGCCAGCAGCCCGGGACTAAACTCCTACAATGAGCAGTTCTTC
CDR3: CASSPGLNSYNEQFF

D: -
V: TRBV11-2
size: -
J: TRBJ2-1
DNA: TGTGCCAGCAGCTTAGAGTTAGGGTACAATGAGCAGTTCTTC
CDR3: CASSLELGYNEQFF

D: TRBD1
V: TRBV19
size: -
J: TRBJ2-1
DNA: TGTGCCAGTAGTCAGACAGGGAGTGAGCAGTTCTTC
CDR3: CASSQTGSEQFF

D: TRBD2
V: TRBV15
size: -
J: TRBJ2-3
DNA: TGTGCCACCAGCAGAGCGAAAACAGGACTAGCGGGAACAGATACGCAGTATTTT
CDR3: CATSRAKTGLAGTDTQYF

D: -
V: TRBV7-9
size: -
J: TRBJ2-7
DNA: TGTGCCAGCAGCTCCCCCTCCTACGAGCAGTACTTC
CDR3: CASSSPSYEQYF

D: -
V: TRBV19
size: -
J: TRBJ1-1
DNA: TGTGCCAGTAGTAGTGTCTCTGAAGCTTTCTTT
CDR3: CASSSVSEAFF

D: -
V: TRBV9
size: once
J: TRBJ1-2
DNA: TGTGCCAGCAGCGTAATTACAGGGCCGGGCTATGGCTACACCTTC
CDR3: CASSVITGPGYGYTF

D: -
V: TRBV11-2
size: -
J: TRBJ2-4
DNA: TGTGCCAGCAGCCCCGGGTTGGGAAACATTCAGTACTTC
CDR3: CASSPGLGNIQYF

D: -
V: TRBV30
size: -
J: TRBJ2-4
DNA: TGTGCCTGGAGTACCGACAGGGAGGGAAGTCGGAACATTCAGTACTTC
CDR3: CAWSTDREGSRNIQYF

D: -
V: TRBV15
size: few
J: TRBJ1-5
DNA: TGTGCCACCAGCAGAGAGGCGCGGAATCATCAGCCCCAGCATTTT
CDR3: CATSREARNHQPQHF

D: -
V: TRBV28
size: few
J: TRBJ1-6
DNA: TGTGCCAGCAGTTTACTTTTTTCACCCCTCCACTTT
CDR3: CASSLLFSPLHF

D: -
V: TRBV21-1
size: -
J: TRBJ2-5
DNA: TGTGCCAGCAGCAAAGTCCAGGGGTGGGAGACCCAGTACTTC
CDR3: CASSKVQGWETQYF

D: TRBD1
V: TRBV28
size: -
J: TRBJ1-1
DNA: TGTGCCAGCACCCTTACAGGGGGCAACACTGAAGCTTTCTTT
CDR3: CASTLTGGNTEAFF

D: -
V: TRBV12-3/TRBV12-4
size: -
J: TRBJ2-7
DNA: TGTGCCAGCAGTTTAGGGGAGAGGGAGCAGTACTTC
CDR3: CASSLGEREQYF

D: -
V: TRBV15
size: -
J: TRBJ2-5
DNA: TGTGCCACCAGCAGAGCGGCCAGGAACCAAGAGACCCAGTACTTC
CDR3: CATSRAARNQETQYF

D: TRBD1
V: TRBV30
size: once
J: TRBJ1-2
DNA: TGTGCCTGGAGTGGACAGGGGAGCTACACCTTC
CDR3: CAWSGQGSYTF

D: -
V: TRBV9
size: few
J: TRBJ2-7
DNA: TGTGCCAGCAGCGTAGACACAGGGTTTACCTACGAGCAGTACTTC
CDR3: CASSVDTGFTYEQYF

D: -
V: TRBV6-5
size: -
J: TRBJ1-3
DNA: TGTGCCAGCAGCCAGGTCACGGGGAACACCATATATTTT
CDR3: CASSQVTGNTIYF

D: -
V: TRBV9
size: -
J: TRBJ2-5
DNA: TGTGCCAGCAGCGCGAGGGGGAGGGTAATCCAAGAGACCCAGTACTTC
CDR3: CASSARGRVIQETQYF

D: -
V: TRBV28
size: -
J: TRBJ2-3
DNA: TGTGCCAGCAGTTTTCCAGCGGAAGCTAGCACAGATACGCAGTATTTT
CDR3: CASSFPAEASTDTQYF

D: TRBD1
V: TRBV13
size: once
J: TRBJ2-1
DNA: TGTGCCAGCAGCCTTGGGACAGGACTCCGCGAGCAGTTCTTC
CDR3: CASSLGTGLREQFF

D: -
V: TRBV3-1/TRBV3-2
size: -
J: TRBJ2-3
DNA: TGTGCCAGCAGCCAAGACAGCGGGCTGAGCACAGATACGCAGTATTTT
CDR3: CASSQDSGLSTDTQYF